This passage covers 6 T cell receptor beta chains from one sample sequenced in a study of blood T cell repertoires in COVID-19. Measured with immunoSEQ multiplex PCR; TCRdb has only the in-frame clones, and not every one. This sample has 310,000 or so clones; roughly 90% occur once, and the top ten carry 1.7%. The specimen sequenced was PBMCs or T cells enriched from blood (not recorded which). These receptors were taken from a woman aged 18-29 years with acute COVID-19.

The genes are TRBV27 and TRBJ2-7; a possible D gene is TRBD2 (5 bases). The length of the CDR3 is 12 residues. Trimming took 4 bases from V and 5 from J, leaving 9 bases between them. Looked up from germline, CDR1 is MNHEY and CDR2 is SMNVEV (reference sequence). The CDR3 protein is CASSSSGDEQYF. Here the CDR3 DNA reads TGTGCCAGCAGTTCTTCCGGGGACGAGCAGTACTTC.

The CDR3: CASSLGRGPNTEAFF. CDR3 DNA sequence: TGTGCCAGCAGCTTAGGACGAGGCCCCAACACTGAAGCTTTCTTT. The genes are TRBV7-9 and TRBJ1-1, with D uncertain. Looked up from germline, CDR1 is SEHNR and CDR2 is FQNEAQ (reference sequence). With 1 base removed from V and 2 bases from J, the gap between germline ends came to 11 bases. This CDR3 has 15 residues.

This sequence joins TRBV5-1 and TRBJ1-5, with D perhaps matching TRBD1 (6 bases). V was cut by 5 bases and J by 5 bases, with 14 bases left in between. Germline V gives CDR1 SGHRS, CDR2 YFSETQ. The CDR3 covers 14 residues. The CDR3 here is CASSAREGDQPQHF. CDR3 DNA sequence: TGCGCCAGCAGTGCGCGAGAGGGGGATCAGCCCCAGCATTTT.

The genes are TRBV4-2 and TRBJ2-5; D perhaps matches TRBD1 (6 bases). The CDR3 spans 13 residues. Trimming shortened V by 1 base and J by 4 bases, and 7 bases separated the two germline ends. The germline V gene has CDR1 LGHNA and CDR2 YNFKEQ. CDR3 nucleotide sequence: TGTGCCAGCAGCCAAGGCAGGGGAGAGACCCAGTACTTC. Amino acids: CASSQGRGETQYF.

The J gene is TRBJ2-2, the V gene TRBV6-6, with D uncertain. V lost 7 bases and J 3 bases, leaving 18 bases between the germline ends. The germline V gene encodes CDR1 MNHNY and CDR2 SVGAGI (reference sequence). The CDR3 is made up of 16 amino acids. The CDR3 here is CASIPSPLRDTGELFF. Written as DNA, the CDR3 is TGTGCCAGCATCCCGAGCCCCCTCCGGGACACCGGGGAGCTGTTTTTT.

The chain carries TRBV2 and TRBJ2-1; TRBD1 matches at 7 bases. Germline V gene data show CDR1 as SNHLY and CDR2 as FYNNEI. V gave up 6 bases and J gave up 9 bases; unmatched junction bases: 14. CDR3 size: 15 residues. The CDR3: CASRATTTGVSEQFF. The CDR3 DNA is TGTGCCAGCAGAGCCACTACTACAGGGGTGAGTGAGCAGTTCTTC. The entire variable domain, with the rest obtained from reference TRBV2 and TRBJ2-1, is as follows: EPEVTQTPSHQVTQMGQEVILRCVPISNHLYFYWYRQILGQKVEFLVSFYNNEISEKSEIFDDQFSVERPDGSNFTLKIRSTKLEDSAMYFCASRATTTGVSEQFFGPGTRLTVL.